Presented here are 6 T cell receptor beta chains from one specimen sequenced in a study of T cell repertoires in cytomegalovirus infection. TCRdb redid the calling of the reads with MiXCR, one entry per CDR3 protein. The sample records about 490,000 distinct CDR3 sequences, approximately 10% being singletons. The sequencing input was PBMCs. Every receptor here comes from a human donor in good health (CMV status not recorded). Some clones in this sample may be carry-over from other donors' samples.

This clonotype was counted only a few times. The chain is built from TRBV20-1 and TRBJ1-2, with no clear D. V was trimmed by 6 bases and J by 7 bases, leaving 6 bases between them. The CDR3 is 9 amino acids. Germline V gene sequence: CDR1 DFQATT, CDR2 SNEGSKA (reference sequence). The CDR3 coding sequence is TGCAGTGCCTCCGGTGGCTACACCTTC. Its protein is CSASGGYTF.

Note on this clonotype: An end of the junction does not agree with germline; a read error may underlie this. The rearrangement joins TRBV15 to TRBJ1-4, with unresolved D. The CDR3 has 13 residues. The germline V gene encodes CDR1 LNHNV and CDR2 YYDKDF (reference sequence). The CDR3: CATSRDIGSPCVF. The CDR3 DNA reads TGTGCCACCAGCAGAGACATAGGGTCTCCTTGTGTTTTT.

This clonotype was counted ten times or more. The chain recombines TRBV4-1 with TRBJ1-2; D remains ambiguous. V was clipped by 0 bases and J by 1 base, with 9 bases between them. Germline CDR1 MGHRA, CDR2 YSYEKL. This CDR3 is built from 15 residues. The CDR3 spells CASSQDKGDNYGYTF. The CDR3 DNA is TGCGCCAGCAGCCAAGATAAGGGCGATAACTATGGCTACACCTTC.

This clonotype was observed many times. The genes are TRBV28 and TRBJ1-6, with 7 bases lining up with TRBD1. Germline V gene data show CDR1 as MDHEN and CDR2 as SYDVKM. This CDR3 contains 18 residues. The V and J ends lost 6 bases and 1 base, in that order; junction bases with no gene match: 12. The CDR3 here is CASREATGPISYNSPLHF. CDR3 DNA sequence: TGTGCCAGCAGGGAAGCGACAGGGCCCATTTCCTATAATTCACCCCTCCACTTT.

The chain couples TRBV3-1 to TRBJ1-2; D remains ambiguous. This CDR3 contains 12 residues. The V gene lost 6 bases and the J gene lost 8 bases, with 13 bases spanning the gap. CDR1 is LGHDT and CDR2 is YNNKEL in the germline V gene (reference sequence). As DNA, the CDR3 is TGTGCCAGCAGTGGGGATCCTTGGGGCTACACCTTC. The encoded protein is CASSGDPWGYTF.

The CDR3 DNA is TGTGCCAGCAGTCCTTTAACTGGGTCCGGGACAGGGTTCTACGAGCAGTACTTC. Protein: CASSPLTGSGTGFYEQYF. The chain carries TRBV2 and TRBJ2-7; TRBD1 matches at 9 bases. Trimming at V came to 5 bases and at J to 3 bases, leaving 17 bases not matched to a gene. The CDR3 consists of 18 residues. From germline, CDR1 is SNHLY and CDR2 FYNNEI.